Presented here are 23 T cell receptor beta chains from one specimen sequenced in a study of cytomegalovirus exposure and HLA in healthy donors (dated by TCRdb to about 2017). The library relied on the immunoSEQ multiplex PCR assay. Drawn from immuneACCESS, this table holds only the in-frame rearrangements with V and J called that TCRdb kept. Clones are partly lost; checked studies trace under half to an unresolved V gene and leave the rest unexplained. The sample records some 110,000 clones, around 88% of which are singletons. The leading ten clones occupy more than 1.5% of the sample. The sample taken for sequencing was PBMCs. The receptor source for this set is a young man in good health and CMV-seronegative.

The chain combines TRBV7-9 with TRBJ2-1; D call uncertain. The CDR3 runs 19 residues. From germline, CDR1 is SEHNR and CDR2 FQNEAQ (reference sequence). Deletions cut 5 bases from V and 0 bases from J, with 23 bases between. The CDR3 region has the DNA TGTGCCAGCAGCCAGACTGATTCATCATCCGGAAGCTCCTACAATGAGCAGTTCTTC. Protein product: CASSQTDSSSGSSYNEQFF.

The chain carries TRBV7-8 and TRBJ2-3; D is ambiguous. Germline V gene sequence: CDR1 SGHVS, CDR2 FQNEAQ. The CDR3 contains 14 residues. The ends were cut back, 4 bases at V and 6 bases at J, with 14 bases in the middle. CDR3 nucleotide sequence: TGTGCCAGCAGCTCAGAACGAGCGTGGGATACGCAGTATTTT. This translates into CASSSERAWDTQYF.

V gene TRBV11-2 combines with J gene TRBJ1-6; maybe TRBD1 (6 bases). Deletions cut 6 bases from V and 13 bases from J, with 19 bases between. The germline gives CDR1 SGHAT, CDR2 FQNNGV. This CDR3 spans 14 amino acids. This CDR3 is CASRSSGTGRPLHF. For the CDR3, the DNA is TGTGCCAGCAGAAGCAGTGGAACAGGGCGGCCCCTCCACTTT. Full variable domain (rest looked up from reference TRBV11-2 and TRBJ1-6): EAGVAQSPRYKIIEKRQSVAFWCNPISGHATLYWYQQILGQGPKLLIQFQNNGVVDDSQLPKDRFSAERLKGVDSTLKIQPAKLEDSAVYLCASRSSGTGRPLHFGNGTRLTVT.

The chain employs TRBV2 and TRBJ2-1; D is unresolved. Looked up from germline, CDR1 is SNHLY and CDR2 is FYNNEI. V lost 3 bases, J lost 4 bases, and 10 bases lay in between. The CDR3 totals 14 residues. CDR3 amino acids: CASSDRRGYNEQFF. The CDR3 DNA sequence: TGTGCCAGCAGTGATAGGAGAGGTTACAATGAGCAGTTCTTC.

V usage is TRBV7-2 and J usage is TRBJ2-5; 10 bases fit TRBD2. Germline V gene data show CDR1 as SGHTA and CDR2 as FQGNSA. V dropped 3 bases and J dropped 5; count of bases not matched to a gene: 6. The CDR3 runs to 15 residues. CDR3 sequence (DNA): TGTGCCAGCAGCTTCAGACTAGCGGGCGGGGAGACCCAGTACTTC. Translation gives CASSFRLAGGETQYF.

V is TRBV5-6 and J is TRBJ2-1, with D possibly being TRBD1 (5 bases). The CDR3 is 14 residues long. Germline V lookup: CDR1 SGHDT, CDR2 YYEEEE. Trimming stripped 4 bases from V and 5 bases from J, with 13 bases between. The DNA of the CDR3 is TGTGCCAGCAGCCCCTCGGGCAGGGACAATGAGCAGTTCTTC. Residues: CASSPSGRDNEQFF.

This chain joins TRBV11-3 and TRBJ1-1; TRBD1 might be the D (5 bases). Germline CDR1 is SGHNT and CDR2 is YENEEA. This CDR3 is built from 14 residues. V was cut by 5 bases and J by 0 bases, with 10 bases left in between. As DNA, the CDR3 is TGTGCCAGCAGCCCCGGGGGATTGAACACTGAAGCTTTCTTT. It codes for CASSPGGLNTEAFF.

The chain is built from TRBV9 and TRBJ2-1, with TRBD2 matching 9 bases. The CDR3 is 16 amino acids. Germline V gene data show CDR1 as SGDLS and CDR2 as YYNGEE. V dropped 3 bases and J dropped 8; count of bases not matched to a gene: 12. The CDR3 DNA reads TGTGCCAGCAGCGAGGCTAGCGGGAACCTTTTGGATGAGCAGTTCTTC. Its protein product is CASSEASGNLLDEQFF.

This sequence joins TRBV9 and TRBJ1-5; D is perhaps TRBD1 (5 bases). Looked up from germline, CDR1 is SGDLS and CDR2 is YYNGEE. Between the trimmed V and J ends, which lost 7 bases and 0 bases, there was a span of 14 bases. This CDR3 is 15 amino acids long. CDR3 sequence (DNA): TGTGCCAGCGGGGCAGGGATTTATAGCAATCAGCCCCAGCATTTT. This codes for CASGAGIYSNQPQHF.

The chain links TRBV5-6 to TRBJ1-5, with TRBD1 matching 11 bases. Germline loops: CDR1 SGHDT, CDR2 YYEEEE. After removal of 1 base from V and 2 bases from J, the junction contained 8 bases not matched to a gene. The CDR3 is 18 residues long. The CDR3 spells CASSLYGQGAMGNQPQHF. The CDR3 nucleotides read TGTGCCAGCAGCTTGTATGGACAGGGGGCTATGGGCAATCAGCCCCAGCATTTT.

The rearrangement joins TRBV5-1 to TRBJ1-4; TRBD1 matches 10 bases. V dropped 6 bases and J dropped 6; count of bases not matched to a gene: 11. The CDR3 consists of 16 residues. Germline CDR1 reads SGHRS; CDR2 reads YFSETQ. The CDR3 nucleotides read TGCGCCAGCACCCCAGGGAGGACAGGGGGATATGAAAAACTGTTTTTT. It translates to CASTPGRTGGYEKLFF.

The chain links TRBV28 to TRBJ2-1, with 9 bases fitting TRBD1. Per the germline V gene, CDR1 is MDHEN and CDR2 is SYDVKM. The CDR3 runs 17 residues. The trim removed 2 bases at V and 4 bases at J, leaving 9 bases unmatched. The CDR3 spells CASSLRPGQGPYNEQFF. The CDR3 coding sequence is TGTGCCAGCAGTTTAAGACCGGGACAGGGTCCTTACAATGAGCAGTTCTTC.

The chain is built from TRBV9 and TRBJ1-3, with TRBD1 matching 7 bases. The CDR3 is 16 residues long. Germline lookup yields CDR1 SGDLS and CDR2 YYNGEE. The junction had 5 bases not matched to a gene; V was cut back by 0 bases and J by 2 bases. The CDR3 DNA follows: TGTGCCAGCAGCGTAGCTCCAGACAGGGCTGGAAACACCATATATTTT. This translates into CASSVAPDRAGNTIYF.

The rearrangement uses TRBV6-5 and TRBJ2-3, with 7 positions matching TRBD2. Germline V CDR1 and CDR2: MNHEY, SVGAGI. The J segment lost 4 bases and the V segment lost 6 bases, leaving 10 bases of the junction unmatched. The CDR3 length is 15 residues. In DNA, the CDR3 is TGTGCCAGCAGCCTCGGGAGGAGCCCCCCAGATACGCAGTATTTT. Translating gives CASSLGRSPPDTQYF.

The sample holds one count of this clone. The chain combines TRBV30 with TRBJ1-3; D gene unclear. The CDR3 contains 13 residues. Trimming left V 1 base short and J 4 bases short, with 8 bases between. Looked up from germline, CDR1 is GTSNPN and CDR2 is SVGIG (reference sequence). Here the CDR3 reads CAWSELPGNTIYF. The CDR3 bases are TGTGCCTGGAGTGAACTGCCCGGAAACACCATATATTTT.

This clone was seen once. The genes are TRBV18 and TRBJ2-7; 7 bases are shared with TRBD1. Germline CDR1 KGHSH, CDR2 LQKENI. CDR3 length: 14 residues. The V and J ends lost 6 bases and 2 bases, in that order; junction bases with no gene match: 7. CDR3 residues: CASSNRGPTYEQYF. CDR3 in DNA: TGTGCCAGCTCCAATAGGGGGCCTACCTACGAGCAGTACTTC.

This clone showed up just a few times. CDR3 sequence reads: CATSSGTGVYNEQFF. In DNA, the CDR3 is TGTGCCACCAGCAGCGGGACAGGAGTTTACAATGAGCAGTTCTTC. The V and J genes are TRBV15 and TRBJ2-1; 8 positions match TRBD1. The V and J ends lost 3 bases and 4 bases, in that order; junction bases with no gene match: 5. The CDR3 loop spans 15 amino acids. Germline CDR1 is LNHNV and CDR2 is YYDKDF (reference sequence).

This clone has a single count. V usage is TRBV2 and J usage is TRBJ1-1; weak D call: TRBD1 (5 bases). The V and J ends lost 6 bases and 0 bases respectively, with 11 bases between them. In germline, CDR1 is SNHLY, CDR2 FYNNEI. The CDR3 sequence is 14 residues long. CDR3 sequence (DNA): TGTGCCAGCAGAAGGGACTGCCTGAACACTGAAGCTTTCTTT. Its protein product is CASRRDCLNTEAFF.

This clone was counted a single time. The CDR3 reads CASSFRRKGTGTRGYTF. The CDR3 nucleotides are TGTGCCAGCAGTTTTCGACGAAAAGGGACAGGGACTCGAGGCTACACCTTC. The rearrangement joins TRBV28 to TRBJ1-2; 9 bases fit TRBD1. Germline assignment: CDR1 MDHEN and CDR2 SYDVKM. Trimming at V came to 3 bases and at J to 8 bases, leaving 16 bases not matched to a gene. This CDR3 is 17 amino acids long.

The chain combines TRBV28 with TRBJ2-2; D uncertain. The CDR3 is 15 amino acids. Trimming stripped 3 bases from V and 1 base from J, with 9 bases between. The germline CDR1 and CDR2 sequences are MDHEN and SYDVKM. CDR3 nucleotide sequence: TGTGCCAGCAGTTTGCGGCAACTGAACACCGGGGAGCTGTTTTTT. As protein: CASSLRQLNTGELFF. The full variable domain, completed using reference TRBV28 and TRBJ2-2, is DVKVTQSSRYLVKRTGEKVFLECVQDMDHENMFWYRQDPGLGLRLIYFSYDVKMKEKGDIPEGYSVSREKKERFSLILESASTNQTSMYLCASSLRQLNTGELFFGEGSRLTVL.

The chain carries TRBV6-5 and TRBJ2-1; TRBD2 agrees at 8 bases. Trimming removed 7 bases from V and 10 bases from J; junction bases left unmatched: 9. This CDR3 spans 13 amino acids. CDR1 and CDR2 from the germline V gene are MNHEY and SVGAGI. CDR3 DNA sequence: TGTGCCAGCATAAGCGGGAGATCCAGCGAGCAGTTCTTC. Its protein product is CASISGRSSEQFF.

A single count supports this clone. The chain couples TRBV6-6 to TRBJ2-4, with 8 bases matching TRBD1. Germline assignment: CDR1 MNHNY and CDR2 SVGAGI (reference sequence). Germline trimming cut 2 bases from V and 8 bases from J; bases unmatched to any gene: 8. This CDR3 is 15 amino acids long. The CDR3 DNA sequence: TGTGCCAGCAGTTACCCCGGACAGGGATTTGACATTCAGTACTTC. It is translated as CASSYPGQGFDIQYF.

The CDR3 spells CASSLFWQGVEVVYNEQFF. In DNA, the CDR3 is TGTGCCAGCAGTTTATTTTGGCAGGGGGTTGAGGTGGTCTACAATGAGCAGTTCTTC. The chain combines TRBV28 with TRBJ2-1; 7 nucleotides align to TRBD1. Germline trimming cut 1 base from V and 3 bases from J; bases unmatched to any gene: 15. This CDR3 region has 19 residues. Germline V gene lookup returns CDR1 MDHEN and CDR2 SYDVKM.